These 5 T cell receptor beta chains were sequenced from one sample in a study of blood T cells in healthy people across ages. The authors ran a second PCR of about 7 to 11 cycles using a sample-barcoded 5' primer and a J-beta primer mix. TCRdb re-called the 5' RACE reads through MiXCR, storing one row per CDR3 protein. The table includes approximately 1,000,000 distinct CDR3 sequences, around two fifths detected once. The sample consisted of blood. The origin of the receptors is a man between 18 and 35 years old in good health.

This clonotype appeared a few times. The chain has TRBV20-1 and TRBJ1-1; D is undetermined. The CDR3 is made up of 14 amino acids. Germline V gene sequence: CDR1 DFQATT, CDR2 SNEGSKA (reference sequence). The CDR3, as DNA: TGCAGACGAGCCCTTGGGTCCCCTGACACTGAAGCTTTCTTT. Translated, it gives CRRALGSPDTEAFF.

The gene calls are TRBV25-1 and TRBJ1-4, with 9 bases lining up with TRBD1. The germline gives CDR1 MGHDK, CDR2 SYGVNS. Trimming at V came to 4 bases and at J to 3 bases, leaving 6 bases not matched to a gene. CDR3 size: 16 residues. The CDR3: CASSVIRQGANEKLFF. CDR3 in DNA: TGTGCCAGCAGTGTAATCCGACAGGGGGCTAATGAAAAACTGTTTTTT.

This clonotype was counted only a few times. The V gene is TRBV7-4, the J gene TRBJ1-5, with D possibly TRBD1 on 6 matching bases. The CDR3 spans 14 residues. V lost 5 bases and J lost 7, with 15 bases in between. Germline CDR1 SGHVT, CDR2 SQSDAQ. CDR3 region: CASSPLLGGQPQHF. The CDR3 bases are TGTGCCAGCAGCCCCCTTCTAGGGGGGCAGCCCCAGCATTTT. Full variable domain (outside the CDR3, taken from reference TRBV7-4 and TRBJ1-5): GAGVSQSPRYKVAKRGRDVALRCDSISGHVTLYWYRQTLGQGSEVLTYSQSDAQRDKSGRPSGRFSAERPERSVSTLKIQRTEQGDSAVYLCASSPLLGGQPQHFGDGTRLSIL.

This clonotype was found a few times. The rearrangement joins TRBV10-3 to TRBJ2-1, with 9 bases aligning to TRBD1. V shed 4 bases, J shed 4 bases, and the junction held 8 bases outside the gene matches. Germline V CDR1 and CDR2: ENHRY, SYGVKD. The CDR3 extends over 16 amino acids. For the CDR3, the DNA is TGTGCCATCAGTGGAGAAACAGGGGGCATGTACAATGAGCAGTTCTTC. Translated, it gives CAISGETGGMYNEQFF.

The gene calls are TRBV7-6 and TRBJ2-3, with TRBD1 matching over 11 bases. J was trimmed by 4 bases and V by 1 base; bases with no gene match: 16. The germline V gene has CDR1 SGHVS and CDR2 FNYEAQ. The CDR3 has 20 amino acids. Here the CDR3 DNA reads TGTGCCAGCAGCTTAGTCTGGAACGACAAAACGGGACAGGGGGCAGATACGCAGTATTTT. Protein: CASSLVWNDKTGQGADTQYF.